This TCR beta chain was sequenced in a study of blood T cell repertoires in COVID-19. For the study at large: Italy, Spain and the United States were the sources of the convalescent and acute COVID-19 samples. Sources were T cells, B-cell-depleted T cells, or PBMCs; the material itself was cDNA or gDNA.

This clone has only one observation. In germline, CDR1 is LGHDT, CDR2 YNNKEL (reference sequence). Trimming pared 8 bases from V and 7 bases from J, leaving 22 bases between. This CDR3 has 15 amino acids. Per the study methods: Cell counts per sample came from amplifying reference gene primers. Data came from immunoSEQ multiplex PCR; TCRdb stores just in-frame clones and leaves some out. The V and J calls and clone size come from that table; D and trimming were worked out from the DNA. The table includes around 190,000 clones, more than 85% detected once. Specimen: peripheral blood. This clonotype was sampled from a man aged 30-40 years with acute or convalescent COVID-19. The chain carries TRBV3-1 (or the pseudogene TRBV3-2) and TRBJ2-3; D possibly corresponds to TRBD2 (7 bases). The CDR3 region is CASANTGGSPNTQYF. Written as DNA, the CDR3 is TGTGCCAGCGCAAATACGGGGGGCAGCCCCAATACGCAGTATTTT.